This T cell receptor (beta chain) was recovered during a study of long-term antiretroviral therapy in people with HIV. Study outcomes and limitations: The study found that diversity rose after ART but stayed below transplant donor controls. HIV repertoires covered narrower CDR3 length ranges than controls did. Pre-ART expanded TRB clones stayed dominant throughout, though often decreasing after ART.

This clone showed up just a few times. No antigen is known for it. This CDR3 is 17 amino acids long. Trimming cost V 1 base and J 7 bases; bases outside gene matches: 12. In germline, CDR1 is SGHTA, CDR2 FQGNSA. Running of the v3.0 immunoSEQ assay took place at survey level. Sequencing had a target that covered about 35,000-55,000 T-cell genomes per sample. Libraries were prepared by immunoSEQ multiplex PCR; TCRdb keeps only in-frame clonotypes and omits some of them. The sample yields about 13,000 clones, 80% seen once. The source of this sequence is a man aged 35 to 55 with HIV. The V gene is TRBV7-2, the J gene TRBJ2-1, with 8 bases identical to TRBD2. Sequencing was performed on unsorted PBMCs, taken 3.2 years before starting antiretroviral therapy. In DNA, the CDR3 is TGTGCCAGCAGCTTAGGAGGGGACGGGGGGGCCGGGAATGAGCAGTTCTTC. This codes for CASSLGGDGGAGNEQFF.